The 27 T cell receptor beta chains reported below all come from one sample, sequenced in a study of cytomegalovirus exposure and HLA in healthy donors. It was with 60 Vbeta and 13 Jbeta primers that the PCR ran. Assay: immunoSEQ multiplex PCR; the TCRdb copy retains only in-frame clones and omits some. This sample has over 100,000 clones; about 80% occur once, and the top ten carry 1.5% to 2%. The sequenced sample was PBMCs. Receptors originate from a woman aged 40-49 years in good health and CMV-seronegative.

The rearrangement uses TRBV11-2 and TRBJ1-1, with D uncertain. This CDR3 comprises 15 residues. Per germline, CDR1 SGHAT and CDR2 FQNNGV. Trimming cost V 7 bases and J 0 bases, with 15 bases left between them. CDR3: CASKRGSAMNTEAFF. CDR3 bases: TGTGCCAGCAAGCGCGGTTCGGCTATGAACACTGAAGCTTTCTTT.

This clone was found a few times. The chain couples TRBV11-2 to TRBJ1-1; D gene uncertain. V lost 5 bases and J lost 1, with 11 bases in between. The CDR3 is 14 amino acids. CDR1 and CDR2 (germline): SGHAT, FQNNGV. CDR3: CASSATPGNTEAFF. The CDR3 DNA reads TGTGCCAGCAGCGCAACCCCAGGGAACACTGAAGCTTTCTTT.

The chain recombines TRBV12-5 with TRBJ2-3; a possible D gene is TRBD1 (6 bases). The CDR3 length is 16 residues. V lost 2 bases and J lost 2, with 14 bases in between. The germline V gene encodes CDR1 LGHNT and CDR2 FRNRAP. The CDR3 coding sequence is TGTGCTAGTGGTTTGTACCTAGGGGGACCCACAGATACGCAGTATTTT. Encoded protein: CASGLYLGGPTDTQYF.

V gene TRBV11-2 combines with J gene TRBJ2-5; 15 bases line up with TRBD2. There are 18 residues in the CDR3. Trimming at V came to 5 bases and at J to 5 bases, leaving 12 bases not matched to a gene. Germline CDR1 reads SGHAT; CDR2 reads FQNNGV. CDR3 in amino acids: CASSPRTSGRAEAETQYF. CDR3 sequence (DNA): TGTGCCAGCAGCCCACGGACTAGCGGGAGGGCCGAAGCGGAGACCCAGTACTTC. The whole variable domain, filled in from reference TRBV11-2 and TRBJ2-5, reads EAGVAQSPRYKIIEKRQSVAFWCNPISGHATLYWYQQILGQGPKLLIQFQNNGVVDDSQLPKDRFSAERLKGVDSTLKIQPAKLEDSAVYLCASSPRTSGRAEAETQYFGPGTRLLVL.

The chain recombines TRBV2 with TRBJ1-2, with D possibly being TRBD1 (5 bases). The germline gives CDR1 SNHLY, CDR2 FYNNEI. V gave up 8 bases and J gave up 0 bases, with 13 bases separating them. The length of the CDR3 is 14 residues. CDR3 coding DNA: TGTGCCAGCCACCGACAGAGGACTAACTATGGCTACACCTTC. Its protein product is CASHRQRTNYGYTF.

The chain couples TRBV28 to TRBJ1-4; TRBD1 might be the D (5 bases). The CDR3 sequence is 14 residues long. The germline gives CDR1 MDHEN, CDR2 SYDVKM. Trimming removed 1 base from V and 8 bases from J, with 11 bases in between. CDR3 DNA: TGTGCCAGCAGTTTATCGCAGGGTTTGGAAAAACTGTTTTTT. Protein: CASSLSQGLEKLFF.

This rearrangement joins TRBV28 to TRBJ1-2; the D is unclear. Trimming left V 7 bases short and J 3 bases short, with 6 bases between. Germline V CDR1 and CDR2: MDHEN, SYDVKM. This CDR3 has 11 residues. CDR3 sequence (DNA): TGTGCCAGCACTTCCTACTATGGCTACACCTTC. Its translation: CASTSYYGYTF.

The rearrangement links TRBV10-3 to TRBJ1-1, with D possibly matching TRBD1 (5 bases). The CDR3 spans 13 residues. V lost 0 bases to trimming and J lost 11 bases, with 13 bases between them. In germline, CDR1 is ENHRY, CDR2 SYGVKD. CDR3 in amino acids: CAISESMSGRAFF. CDR3 coding DNA: TGTGCCATCAGTGAGTCAATGTCAGGGAGGGCTTTCTTT.

The rearrangement links TRBV27 to TRBJ2-3, with TRBD2 identical over 12 bases. The CDR3 consists of 20 residues. Germline V gene data show CDR1 as MNHEY and CDR2 as SMNVEV (reference sequence). V was clipped by 2 bases and J by 0 bases; unmatched bases: 12. Here the CDR3 DNA reads TGTGCCAGCAGTTTAATGAGACTAGCGGGAGCACAGACTAGCACAGATACGCAGTATTTT. Its protein is CASSLMRLAGAQTSTDTQYF.

The CDR3 loop is CAISSAGDYNEQFF. The CDR3 bases are TGTGCCATCAGTTCAGCGGGAGACTACAATGAGCAGTTCTTC. The J gene is TRBJ2-1, the V gene TRBV10-3, with TRBD2 identical over 8 bases. V trimming: 5 bases; J trimming: 3 bases; junction bases outside the gene matches: 3. CDR1 is ENHRY, CDR2 SYGVKD, per germline. The CDR3 is 14 amino acids.

J is TRBJ2-5 and V is TRBV9; 9 nucleotides agree with TRBD2. CDR1 and CDR2 from the germline V gene are SGDLS and YYNGEE. This CDR3 is built from 17 residues. After removal of 4 bases from V and 5 bases from J, the junction contained 15 bases not matched to a gene. The CDR3 DNA reads as TGTGCCAGCAGCCGAGGTGGCGGGAGGGCCCGAGGGGAGACCCAGTACTTC. This sequence encodes CASSRGGGRARGETQYF.

This clone was detected only once. The chain recombines TRBV5-6 with TRBJ2-1; 9 bases fit TRBD2. This CDR3 spans 16 amino acids. Germline values: CDR1 SGHDT, CDR2 YYEEEE. V lost 1 base to trimming and J lost 7 bases; unmatched junction nucleotides: 9. The CDR3, as DNA: TGTGCCAGCAGCTTGAGGGTTAGCGGGAGTGCGAATGAGCAGTTCTTC. This translates into CASSLRVSGSANEQFF.

This clone was picked up a small number of times. The chain couples TRBV7-6 to TRBJ2-5; D possibly corresponds to TRBD2 (6 bases). Gene TRBJ2-7 matches the end of the DNA better, so the J call may be wrong. The CDR3 runs to 15 residues. Germline-derived CDR1 and CDR2 are SGHVS and FNYEAQ. The CDR3 DNA is TGTGCCAGCAAACCGGGACTTCGGAGCTCCTACGAGCAGTACTTC. This sequence encodes CASKPGLRSSYEQYF.

The rearrangement joins TRBV9 to TRBJ1-2; D uncertain. The germline V gene encodes CDR1 SGDLS and CDR2 YYNGEE. With 0 bases removed from V and 4 bases from J, the gap between germline ends came to 10 bases. This CDR3 has 14 amino acids. As DNA, the CDR3 is TGTGCCAGCAGCGTAGATTACAGTTCCTATGGCTACACCTTC. Protein: CASSVDYSSYGYTF.

The V gene is TRBV7-9, the J gene TRBJ2-5; TRBD2 matches at 8 bases. Germline V gives CDR1 SEHNR, CDR2 FQNEAQ (reference sequence). This CDR3 region has 16 residues. V was clipped by 1 base and J by 2 bases; unmatched bases: 6. The CDR3 loop reads CASSLGVAGPQETQYF. CDR3 nucleotide sequence: TGTGCCAGCAGCTTAGGAGTAGCGGGGCCTCAAGAGACCCAGTACTTC.

This clone came up a few times. The V gene is TRBV11-3, the J gene TRBJ2-6; tentative D call: TRBD2 (6 bases). Germline lookup yields CDR1 SGHNT and CDR2 YENEEA. The CDR3 spans 16 residues. With 1 base removed from V and 2 bases from J, the gap between germline ends came to 9 bases. This CDR3 reads CASSLGGGTGANVLTF. The CDR3 bases are TGTGCCAGCAGCTTAGGAGGAGGGACTGGGGCCAACGTCCTGACTTTC.

The gene calls are TRBV6-1 and TRBJ1-5, with a weak D call TRBD1 (5 bases). Germline assignment: CDR1 MNHNS and CDR2 SASEGT. The ends were cut back, 3 bases at V and 2 bases at J, with 8 bases in the middle. CDR3 size: 14 residues. The DNA of the CDR3 is TGTGCCAGCAGTGACGTAGGGGGCAATCAGCCCCAGCATTTT. This codes for CASSDVGGNQPQHF.

V is TRBV6-5 and J is TRBJ2-5; D gene ambiguous. The last part of the DNA fits TRBJ2-7 better; the J call may be wrong. The CDR3 has 12 amino acids. Germline CDR1 MNHEY, CDR2 SVGAGI. The DNA of the CDR3 is TGTGCCAGCAGTTACTCTCCCTACGAGCAGTACTTC. Its protein product is CASSYSPYEQYF.

The chain combines TRBV27 with TRBJ2-7; TRBD1 might be the D (5 bases). Trimming pared 5 bases from V and 2 bases from J, leaving 13 bases between. The CDR3 is 14 amino acids. Germline V gives CDR1 MNHEY, CDR2 SMNVEV (reference sequence). CDR3 nucleotides: TGTGCCAGCAGTCCTGGGGCCGATCCCTACGAGCAGTACTTC. Encoded protein: CASSPGADPYEQYF.

This chain links TRBV30 with TRBJ1-2, with D possibly being TRBD1 (5 bases). V gave up 6 bases and J gave up 8 bases, with 22 bases separating them. Germline loops: CDR1 GTSNPN, CDR2 SVGIG (reference sequence). The CDR3 has 14 residues. CDR3: CACPQPRGEGGYTF. The CDR3 nucleotides are TGTGCCTGCCCCCAGCCACGGGGGGAAGGGGGCTACACCTTC.

This chain uses TRBV9 with TRBJ2-1, with a weak D call TRBD2 (5 bases). This CDR3 contains 12 residues. The germline V gene encodes CDR1 SGDLS and CDR2 YYNGEE. V lost 8 bases and J lost 1, with 7 bases in between. The CDR3, as DNA: TGTGCCAGTGGCGGGTCCTACAATGAGCAGTTCTTC. Translating gives CASGGSYNEQFF.

This clone was recorded once. V usage is TRBV5-1 and J usage is TRBJ2-5, with D perhaps TRBD2 (5 bases). The assigned J gene may be wrong: the sequence end matches TRBJ2-7 better. The germline V gene has CDR1 SGHRS and CDR2 YFSETQ. This CDR3 spans 14 amino acids. The CDR3 protein is CASSIISETYEQYF. DNA for the CDR3: TGCGCCAGCAGCATTATTAGCGAGACCTACGAGCAGTACTTC.

The chain links TRBV28 to TRBJ2-7, with 13 bases aligning to TRBD2. The germline V gene encodes CDR1 MDHEN and CDR2 SYDVKM. CDR3 length: 16 amino acids. J gave up 1 base and V 6 bases, and 6 bases lay outside the gene matches. The CDR3 loop reads CASRHEGLAGSYEQYF. Here the CDR3 DNA reads TGTGCCAGCAGGCATGAGGGACTAGCGGGATCCTACGAGCAGTACTTC.

The rearrangement links TRBV6-5 to TRBJ2-3; D is possibly TRBD2 (5 bases). The V gene lost 11 bases and the J gene lost 4 bases, with 19 bases spanning the gap. Germline values: CDR1 MNHEY, CDR2 SVGAGI. This CDR3 region has 14 residues. The CDR3 is CAAAEAYRADTQYF. The DNA of the CDR3 is TGTGCCGCCGCGGAGGCATATAGGGCAGATACGCAGTATTTT.

This rearrangement joins TRBV6-5 to TRBJ1-2; TRBD1 agrees at 7 bases. The CDR3 is made up of 12 amino acids. V shed 8 bases and J 8 bases; nucleotides not matched to a gene: 8. Germline values: CDR1 MNHEY, CDR2 SVGAGI. CDR3 DNA sequence: TGTGCCAGCTTTACCGGGACAGACGGCTACACCTTC. It yields the protein CASFTGTDGYTF.

J is TRBJ2-5 and V is TRBV11-2; 8 bases align to TRBD1. The end of the DNA fits TRBJ2-7 better, so the J call may be wrong. The CDR3 contains 13 residues. CDR1 is SGHAT, CDR2 FQNNGV, per germline. Written as DNA, the CDR3 is TGTGCCAGCAGCTTAGACAGGGGGCACGAGCAGTACTTC. Translation: CASSLDRGHEQYF.

The V call is TRBV15, the J call TRBJ2-7; TRBD1 matches 8 bases. Germline CDR1 is LNHNV and CDR2 is YYDKDF (reference sequence). The CDR3 runs 16 residues. V was pared by 0 bases and J by 4 bases, with 8 bases of the junction left unmatched. CDR3 coding DNA: TGTGCCACCAGCAGAGATCTTAGGACAGGGAGGTACGAGCAGTACTTC. Amino acid sequence: CATSRDLRTGRYEQYF.